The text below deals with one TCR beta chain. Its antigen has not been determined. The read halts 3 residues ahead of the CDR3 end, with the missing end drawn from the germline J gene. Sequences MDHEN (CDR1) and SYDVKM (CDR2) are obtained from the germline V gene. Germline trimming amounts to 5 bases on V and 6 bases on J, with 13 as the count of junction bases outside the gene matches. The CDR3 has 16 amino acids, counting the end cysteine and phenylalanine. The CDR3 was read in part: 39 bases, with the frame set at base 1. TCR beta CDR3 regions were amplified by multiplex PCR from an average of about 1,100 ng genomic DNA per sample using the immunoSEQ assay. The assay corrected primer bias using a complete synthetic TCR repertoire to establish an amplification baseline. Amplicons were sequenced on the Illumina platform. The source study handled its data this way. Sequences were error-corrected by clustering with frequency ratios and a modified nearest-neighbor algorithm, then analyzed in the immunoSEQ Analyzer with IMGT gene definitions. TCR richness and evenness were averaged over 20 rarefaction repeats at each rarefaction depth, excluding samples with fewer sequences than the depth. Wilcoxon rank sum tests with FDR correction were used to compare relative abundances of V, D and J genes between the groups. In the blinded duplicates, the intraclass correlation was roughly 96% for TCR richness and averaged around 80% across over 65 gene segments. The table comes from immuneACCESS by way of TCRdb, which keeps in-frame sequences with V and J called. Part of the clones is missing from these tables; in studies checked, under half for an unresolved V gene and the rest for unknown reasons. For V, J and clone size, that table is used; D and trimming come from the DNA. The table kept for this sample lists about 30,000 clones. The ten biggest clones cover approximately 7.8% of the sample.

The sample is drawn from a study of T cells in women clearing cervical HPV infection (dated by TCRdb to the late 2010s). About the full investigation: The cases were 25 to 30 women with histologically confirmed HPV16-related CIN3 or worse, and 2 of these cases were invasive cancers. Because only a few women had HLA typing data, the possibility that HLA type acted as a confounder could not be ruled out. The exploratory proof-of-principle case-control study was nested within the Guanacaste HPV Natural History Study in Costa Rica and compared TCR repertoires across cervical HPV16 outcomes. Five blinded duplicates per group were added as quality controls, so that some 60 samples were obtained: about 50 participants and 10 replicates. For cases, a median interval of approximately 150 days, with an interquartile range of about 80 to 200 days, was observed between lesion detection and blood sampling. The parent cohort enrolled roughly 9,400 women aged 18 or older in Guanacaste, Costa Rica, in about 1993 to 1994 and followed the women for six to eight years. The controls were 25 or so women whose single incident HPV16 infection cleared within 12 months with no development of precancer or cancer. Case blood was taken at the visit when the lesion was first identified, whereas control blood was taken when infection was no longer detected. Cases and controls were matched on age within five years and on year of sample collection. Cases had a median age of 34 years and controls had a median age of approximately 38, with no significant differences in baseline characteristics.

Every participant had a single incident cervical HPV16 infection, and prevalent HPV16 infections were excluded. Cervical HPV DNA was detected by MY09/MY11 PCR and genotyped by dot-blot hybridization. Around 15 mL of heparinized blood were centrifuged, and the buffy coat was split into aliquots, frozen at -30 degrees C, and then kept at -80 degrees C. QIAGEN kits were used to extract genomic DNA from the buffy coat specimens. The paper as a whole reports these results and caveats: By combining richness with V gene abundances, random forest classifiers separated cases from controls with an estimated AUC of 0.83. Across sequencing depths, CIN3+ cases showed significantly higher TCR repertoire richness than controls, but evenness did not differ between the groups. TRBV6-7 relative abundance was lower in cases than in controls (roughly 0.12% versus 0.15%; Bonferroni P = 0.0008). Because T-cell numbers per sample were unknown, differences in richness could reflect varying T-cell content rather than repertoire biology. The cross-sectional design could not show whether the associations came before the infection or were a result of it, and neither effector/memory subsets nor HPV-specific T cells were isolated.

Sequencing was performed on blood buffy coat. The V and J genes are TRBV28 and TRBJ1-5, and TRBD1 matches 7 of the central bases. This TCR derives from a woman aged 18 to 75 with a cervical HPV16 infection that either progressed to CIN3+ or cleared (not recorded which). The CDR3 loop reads CASSPAGRGLIQPQHF. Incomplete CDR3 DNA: TGTGCCAGCAGTCCCGCGGGAAGGGGGCTTATTCAGCCC.